The subject of this entry is one T cell receptor (beta chain). Antigen unknown. TCRdb's table, derived via immunoSEQ multiplex PCR, lists solely in-frame clones and lacks some. The table has about 110,000 clones, less than 95% seen once; the top ten hold 0.45% to 0.5%. The V gene's germline CDR1 is GTSNPN and CDR2 SVGIG (reference sequence). This CDR3 spans 12 amino acids. The germline V and J ends were trimmed by 2 bases and 8 bases, with 9 bases remaining between them. This entry is derived from a study of OX40 agonist ivuxolimab in advanced cancers. The wider study: Melanoma, hepatocellular carcinoma, head and neck or renal cell cancer occurred in dose-escalation patients. Study-level results: The authors did not determine the antigen specificity of the expanded peripheral T cells.

The receptor was derived from an adult with an advanced solid tumor such as melanoma, head and neck, liver or kidney cancer. J is TRBJ1-4 and V is TRBV30; D is unresolved. Specimen: CD4+ or CD8+ T cells sorted from blood, collected in a trial of the OX40 agonist ivuxolimab. This CDR3 reads CAWSRTEEKLFF. CDR3 DNA: TGTGCCTGGAGTCGAACAGAAGAAAAACTGTTTTTT.